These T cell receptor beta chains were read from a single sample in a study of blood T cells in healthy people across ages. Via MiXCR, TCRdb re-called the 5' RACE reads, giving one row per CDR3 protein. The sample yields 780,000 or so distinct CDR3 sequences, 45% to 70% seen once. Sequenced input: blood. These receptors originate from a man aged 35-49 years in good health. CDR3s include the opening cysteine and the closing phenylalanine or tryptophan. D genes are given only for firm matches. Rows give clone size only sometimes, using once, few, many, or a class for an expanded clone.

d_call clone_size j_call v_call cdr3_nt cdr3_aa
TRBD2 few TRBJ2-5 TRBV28 TGTGCCAGCAGACTAAGGACTAGCGGGTACCAAGAGACCCAGTACTTC CASRLRTSGYQETQYF
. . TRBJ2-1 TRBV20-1 TGCAGTGCTAGAGATTTGACTAGCTCCTACAATGAGCAGTTCTTC CSARDLTSSYNEQFF
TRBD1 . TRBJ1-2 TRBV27 TGTGCCAGCAGGACAGGGAGCTATGGCTACACCTTC CASRTGSYGYTF
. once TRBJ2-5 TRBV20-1 TGCAGTGCACCTGGGTCTCGGCGTAATGAGCAGTACTTC CSAPGSRRNEQYF
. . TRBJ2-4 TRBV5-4 TGTGCCAGCAGCTTGGACAGGCCAGCCAAAAACATTCAGTACTTC CASSLDRPAKNIQYF
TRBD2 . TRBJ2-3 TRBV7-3 TGTGCCAGCAGCTTACTAGCGGGAGGGCGAAGAGATACGCAGTATTTT CASSLLAGGRRDTQYF
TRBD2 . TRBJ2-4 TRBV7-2 TGTGCCGGCAGCTTAGAGAGCGGGAGAGTGGAAAACATTCAGTACTTC CAGSLESGRVENIQYF
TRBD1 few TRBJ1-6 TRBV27 TGTGCCAGCAGTCTCCGGGACAGGGTCAATTCACCCCTCCACTTT CASSLRDRVNSPLHF
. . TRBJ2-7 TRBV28 TGTGCCAGCATGGGATACTACGAGCAGTACTTC CASMGYYEQYF
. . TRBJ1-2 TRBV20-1 TGCAGTGCTAGTTTGAGTCGGGGGGCGGGGTATGGCTACACCTTC CSASLSRGAGYGYTF
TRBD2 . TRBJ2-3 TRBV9 TGTGCCAGCAGCGTAGTTGGCGGGGGGACAGATACGCAGTATTTT CASSVVGGGTDTQYF
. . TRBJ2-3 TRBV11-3 TGTGCCAGCAGCTTAGATCCGACTGCGAGCACAGATACGCAGTATTTT CASSLDPTASTDTQYF
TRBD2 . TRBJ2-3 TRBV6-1 TGTGCCAGCACCAGGAGCGGGGGGGCTGGTGGAGATACGCAGTATTTT CASTRSGGAGGDTQYF
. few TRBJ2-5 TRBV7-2 TGTGCCAGCAGCTTAGGCGGGACCACACAAGAGACCCAGTACTTC CASSLGGTTQETQYF
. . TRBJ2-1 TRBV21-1 TGTGCCAGCAGCAACGTCCTAGGTGAGTTCTTC CASSNVLGEFF
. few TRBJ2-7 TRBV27 TGTGCCAGCAGCCTCCTTAGGGCATCGGGGGGCCACGAGCAGTACTTC CASSLLRASGGHEQYF
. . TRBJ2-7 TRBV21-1 TGTGCCAGCCTACCGCACCGGGACAGGGGTGGTAGGGAGCAGTACTTC CASLPHRDRGGREQYF
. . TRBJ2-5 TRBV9 TGTGCCAGCAGCCAGGGTGTAGCTGATAACCCTTACAATGAGCAGTACTTC CASSQGVADNPYNEQYF
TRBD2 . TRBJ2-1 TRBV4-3 TGCGCCAGCAGCCAAGATACACGGAGGGCGGGAGGCTACAATGAGCAGTTCTTC CASSQDTRRAGGYNEQFF
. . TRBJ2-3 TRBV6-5 TGTGCCAGCAGTTCGTCCTTATTCGCAACTACAGATTCGCAGTATTTT CASSSSLFATTDSQYF
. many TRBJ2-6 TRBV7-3 TGTGCCAGCAGCGGACAGATGGGATCTGGGGCCAACGTCCTGACTTTC CASSGQMGSGANVLTF
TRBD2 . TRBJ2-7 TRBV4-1 TGCGCCAGCAGCCAAGATCGGGGGGGGAGCCCCTACGAGCAGTACTTC CASSQDRGGSPYEQYF
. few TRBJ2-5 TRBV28 TGTGCCAGCAGAAATTCGGGACTTCAAAAAGAGACCCAGTACTTC CASRNSGLQKETQYF
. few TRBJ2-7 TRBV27 TGTGCCAGCAGTTTATATCCCCAATACGAGCAGTACTTC CASSLYPQYEQYF
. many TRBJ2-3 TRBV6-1 TGTGCCAGCAGTGGTTCGCAGGGGCACGGAGATACGCAGTATTTT CASSGSQGHGDTQYF
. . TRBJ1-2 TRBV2 TGTGCCAGCAGTGGACAAACAAACTATGGCTACACCTTC CASSGQTNYGYTF
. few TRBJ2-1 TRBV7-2 TGTGCCAGCGATCGGAGGGGCCCGTCCTACAATGAGCAGTTCTTC CASDRRGPSYNEQFF
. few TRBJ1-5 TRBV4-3 TGCGCCAGCAGCCAAGGTTACGATCAGCCCCAGCATTTT CASSQGYDQPQHF
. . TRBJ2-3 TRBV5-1 TGCGCCAGCAGCACCGAGGGCGGCAGCACAGATACGCAGTATTTT CASSTEGGSTDTQYF
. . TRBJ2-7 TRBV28 TGTGCCAGCAGTTTGCCGACAGGCTTAGGCTACGAGCAGTACTTC CASSLPTGLGYEQYF
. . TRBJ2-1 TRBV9 TGTGCCAGCAGCGTGAAGGGGGGAGGAGTGATCCATGAGCAGTTCTTC CASSVKGGGVIHEQFF
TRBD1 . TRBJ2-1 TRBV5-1 TGCGCCAGCAGCCCAAATGGACAGGGTACCCCCTCCTACAATGAGCAGTTCTTC CASSPNGQGTPSYNEQFF
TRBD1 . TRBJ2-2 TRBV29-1 TGCAGCGTCCCACAGGGGAGCGCGAACACCGGGGAGCTGTTTTTT CSVPQGSANTGELFF
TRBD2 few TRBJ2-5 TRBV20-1 TGCAGTGCCACCTCTCCGGGACTAGGGTTAGAGACCCAGTACTTC CSATSPGLGLETQYF
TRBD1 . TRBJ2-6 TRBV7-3 TGTGCCAGCAGCCTCGGGACAGCCACTGGGGCCAACGTCCTGACTTTC CASSLGTATGANVLTF
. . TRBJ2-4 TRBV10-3 TGTGCCATCAGTGGGGCGTCGGGGTTGGGGGCCAAAAACATTCAGTACTTC CAISGASGLGAKNIQYF
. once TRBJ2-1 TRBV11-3 TGTGCCAGCAGCTTAATATCCCCAGGCAATGAGCAGTTCTTC CASSLISPGNEQFF
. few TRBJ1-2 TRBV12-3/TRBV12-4 TGTGCCAGCAGCCTACCGGCCTCTCTTGGCTACACCTTC CASSLPASLGYTF
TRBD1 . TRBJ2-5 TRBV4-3 TGCGCCAGCAGCCAAGATAGGGGGCTTGGAGAGACCCAGTACTTC CASSQDRGLGETQYF
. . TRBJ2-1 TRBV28 TGTGCCAGCAACATGGCAGGGGATATCAATGAGCAGTTCTTC CASNMAGDINEQFF
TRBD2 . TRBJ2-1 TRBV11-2 TGTGCCAGCAGCTTAGAGGCTAGCGGGAGTCCCAAGCAGTTCTTC CASSLEASGSPKQFF
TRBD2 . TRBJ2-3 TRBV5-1 TGCGCCAGCAGCTTGATGACTAGCGGGGGGGCCTCAGATACGCAGTATTTT CASSLMTSGGASDTQYF
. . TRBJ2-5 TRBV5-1 TGCGCCAGCCAAACTGGGATCCAAGAGACCCAGTACTTC CASQTGIQETQYF
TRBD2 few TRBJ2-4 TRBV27 TGTGCCAGCAGTGGACTAGCGGGAGCCTATCAGCAGTACTTC CASSGLAGAYQQYF
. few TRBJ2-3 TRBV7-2 TGTGCCAGCAGCCCCCAGGGGGCGCGGGGGGCCGTTACGCAGTATTTT CASSPQGARGAVTQYF
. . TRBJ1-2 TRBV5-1 TGCGCCAGCAGCTTAACAGGGCATGGCTACACCTTC CASSLTGHGYTF
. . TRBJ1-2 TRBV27 TGTGCCAGCAGTCCCCAAGATTGGGGTTTCTATGGCTACACCTTC CASSPQDWGFYGYTF
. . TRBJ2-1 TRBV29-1 TGCAGCGTCTGTAACCAGAGCTCCTACAATGAGCAGTTCTTC CSVCNQSSYNEQFF
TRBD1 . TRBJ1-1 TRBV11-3 TGTGCCAGCAGCCCAGGGACAGGGGCCGGGGGCACTGAAGCTTTCTTT CASSPGTGAGGTEAFF
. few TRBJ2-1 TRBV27 TGTGCCAGCAGTCCGGGGGGCTATGGATACAATGAGCAGTTCTTC CASSPGGYGYNEQFF
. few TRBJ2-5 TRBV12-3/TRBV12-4 TGTGCCAGCAGTTTAGCAGGGAAGACCCAGTACTTC CASSLAGKTQYF
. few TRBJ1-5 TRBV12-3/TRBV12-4 TGTGCCAGCAGTTTTGGCACGGGGGTTACTCAGCCCCAGCATTTT CASSFGTGVTQPQHF
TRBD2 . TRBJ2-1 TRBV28 TGTGCCAGCAGAAACAGCGGGACCTACAATGAGCAGTTCTTC CASRNSGTYNEQFF
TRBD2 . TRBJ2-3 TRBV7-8 TGTGCCAGCAGCGGATGGGAGGGTACAGATACGCAGTATTTT CASSGWEGTDTQYF
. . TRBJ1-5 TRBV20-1 TGCAGTGCTAGAGTAAGGGCAGGGCGGAGTGGGGAGCCCCAGCATTTT CSARVRAGRSGEPQHF
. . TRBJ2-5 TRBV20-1 TGCAGTGCTAGAGAACCCGTCGGGCAGGGGTTGGGAGAGACCCAGTACTTC CSAREPVGQGLGETQYF